This TCR beta chain is from a study of control samples from healthy donors and cancer patients. Using immunoSEQ multiplex PCR, the repertoire was profiled, and TCRdb retains in-frame clones only, with some absent. The repertoire holds about 96,000 clones, with about 92% as singletons. Unmatched junction bases numbered 18, after V lost 0 bases and J lost 10 bases. Germline V gene data show CDR1 as SGHRS and CDR2 as YFSETQ. This CDR3 is built from 18 residues. The sample holds one count of this clone. Specimen: blood. The V call is TRBV5-1, the J call TRBJ2-3; 9 bases are a match to TRBD2. This clonotype was obtained from a man aged 18 to 35 in good health. The CDR3 here is CASSLAKLAGMSHGAQYF. CDR3 nucleotide sequence: TGCGCCAGCAGCTTGGCCAAGCTAGCGGGAATGTCCCACGGGGCGCAGTATTTT. Full variable domain (outside the CDR3, taken from reference TRBV5-1 and TRBJ2-3): KAGVTQTPRYLIKTRGQQVTLSCSPISGHRSVSWYQQTPGQGLQFLFEYFSETQRNKGNFPGRFSGRQFSNSRSEMNVSTLELGDSALYLCASSLAKLAGMSHGAQYFGPGTRLTVL.